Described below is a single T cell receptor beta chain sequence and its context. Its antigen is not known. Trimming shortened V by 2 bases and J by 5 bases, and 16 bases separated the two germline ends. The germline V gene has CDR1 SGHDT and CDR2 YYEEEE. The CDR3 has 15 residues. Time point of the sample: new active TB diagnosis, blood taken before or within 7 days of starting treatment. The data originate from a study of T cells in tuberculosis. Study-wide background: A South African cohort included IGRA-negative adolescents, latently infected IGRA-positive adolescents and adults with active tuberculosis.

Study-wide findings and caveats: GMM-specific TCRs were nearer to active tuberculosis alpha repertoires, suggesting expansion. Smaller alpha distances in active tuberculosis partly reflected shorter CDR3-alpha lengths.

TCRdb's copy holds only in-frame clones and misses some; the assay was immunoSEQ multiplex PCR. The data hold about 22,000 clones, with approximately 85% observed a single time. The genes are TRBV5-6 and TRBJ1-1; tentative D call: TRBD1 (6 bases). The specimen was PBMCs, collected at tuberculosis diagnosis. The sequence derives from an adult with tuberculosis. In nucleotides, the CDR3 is TGTGCCAGCAGCTTCGGTACAGGGTCGGGAACTGAAGCTTTCTTT. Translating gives CASSFGTGSGTEAFF. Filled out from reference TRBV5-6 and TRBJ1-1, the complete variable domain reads DAGVTQSPTHLIKTRGQQVTLRCSPKSGHDTVSWYQQALGQGPQFIFQYYEEEERQRGNFPDRFSGHQFPNYSSELNVNALLLGDSALYLCASSFGTGSGTEAFFGQGTRLTVV.